This T cell receptor beta chain was sequenced in a study of blood T cell repertoires in COVID-19 (dated by TCRdb to 2018 to 2021). A note on the overall study: The collaborator samples originated in the United States, Italy and Spain and spanned the acute and convalescent phases of COVID-19. The repertoires were released in a freely available public database intended as a resource for research on the immune response to SARS-CoV-2. Nearly every sample came with metadata listing a de-identified subject ID, COVID-19 status, age in years and sex. Where HLA class I and class II types were available, the types were taken from metadata supplied by the sample provider, not from assay-based typing. The samples were drawn from the first 160 participants of the ongoing ImmuneRACE study and from 1,254 subjects provided by 6 global collaborators. Deeply sampled blood TCRbeta repertoires from subjects exposed to, actively infected with, or recovered from COVID-19 were included in the dataset. The material from the prospective study consisted of cDNA or gDNA derived from T cells, B-cell-depleted T cells, or PBMCs. General study outcomes and caveats: The amount of clinical and demographic metadata varied by source and participant and was provided uncurated.

Each collaborating institution followed its own protocols to collect whole blood in K2EDTA tubes. For TCRbeta analysis, collaborators shipped samples in one of three forms: frozen whole blood, isolated PBMCs, or DNA extracted from either of those sample types. TCRbeta CDR3 regions were amplified from genomic DNA using the immunoSEQ Assay, a bias-controlled multiplex PCR. Concerning the study's data processing: The number of nucleated cells in each sample was estimated by amplification of reference gene primers within the assay. To quantify the absolute abundance of each unique TCRbeta CDR3 rearrangement, sequence reads were collapsed and filtered. Productive Simpson clonality was computed per sample as the square root of Simpson's diversity index over productive rearrangements. Here the immuneACCESS table is served through TCRdb, limited to in-frame sequences with V and J called. Missing clones are a known gap in these copies; in checked studies unresolved V genes cover under half, and the rest lacks a known reason. V and J calls and clone size are copied from that table; D and trimming were computed from the DNA. Across this sample there are 130,000 or so clones, with roughly 79% seen only once. Of the sample, approximately 11% falls within the top ten clones.

Measured from the cysteine to the phenylalanine, the CDR3 is 17 residues long. The retained sequence is limited to the CDR3, 51 bases, with the frame set at the first base. V is reduced by 0 bases and J by 1 base, leaving a spacing of 15 bases between them. CDR1 and CDR2, per the germline V gene (reference sequence), are LGHDT and YNNKEL. With respect to this clone: This clone's antigen is unknown. No per-base quality is available; no much larger clone lies one base away.

The sequenced material came from peripheral blood. The chain employs TRBV3-1 (or the pseudogene TRBV3-2) and TRBJ1-1; there is no confident call for the D gene. This TCR derives from a human donor in a cohort sampled during active COVID-19. The base sequence is TGTGCCAGCAGCCAAGATCAAGGAGGGCAATCGAACACTGAAGCTTTCTTT. The translation is CASSQDQGGQSNTEAFF.